A selection of T cell receptor beta chains follows, all from one sample in a study of OX40 agonist ivuxolimab in advanced cancers. Sequencing was performed with immunoSEQ multiplex PCR; in TCRdb, only in-frame clones are kept and a portion is missing. The sample records 78,000 or so clones, about 88% being singletons. Sequences were derived from CD4+ or CD8+ T cells sorted from blood, sampled in a trial of the OX40 agonist ivuxolimab. The receptors were sampled from an adult with an advanced solid tumor such as melanoma, head and neck, liver or kidney cancer. Both conserved end residues are part of each CDR3. Fields, in order: J gene, V gene, CDR3 length, clone size, D gene, CDR3 protein, CDR3 DNA. A D gene is named only where the DNA matches it firmly. The size of a clone is reported for some rows only, either as once, few or many, or as a class for expanded clones.

j_gene: TRBJ2-7
v_gene: TRBV11-2
len: 15
abundance: .
d_gene: TRBD2
CDR3aa: CASSGGLALTYEQYF
CDR3nt: TGTGCCAGCAGCGGGGGACTAGCGCTTACCTACGAGCAGTACTTC

j_gene: TRBJ2-2
v_gene: TRBV7-7
len: 14
abundance: .
d_gene: .
CDR3aa: CASREQLNTGELFF
CDR3nt: TGTGCTAGCCGTGAGCAACTGAACACCGGGGAGCTGTTTTTT

j_gene: TRBJ1-1
v_gene: TRBV5-8
len: 12
abundance: .
d_gene: .
CDR3aa: CASSFETPEAFF
CDR3nt: TGTGCCAGCAGCTTCGAGACCCCTGAAGCTTTCTTT

j_gene: TRBJ1-6
v_gene: TRBV27
len: 16
abundance: .
d_gene: TRBD1
CDR3aa: CASSSRGTGNNSPLHF
CDR3nt: TGTGCCAGCAGTTCCCGCGGGACAGGGAATAATTCACCCCTCCACTTT

j_gene: TRBJ1-1
v_gene: TRBV20-1
len: 11
abundance: .
d_gene: .
CDR3aa: CSAKGLSEAFF
CDR3nt: TGCAGTGCGAAGGGGCTCTCTGAAGCTTTCTTT

j_gene: TRBJ1-1
v_gene: TRBV9
len: 15
abundance: .
d_gene: .
CDR3aa: CASSVEAGPNTEAFF
CDR3nt: TGTGCCAGCAGCGTAGAAGCAGGACCGAACACTGAAGCTTTCTTT

j_gene: TRBJ2-1
v_gene: TRBV11-2
len: 16
abundance: once
d_gene: .
CDR3aa: CASSLRPQGTYNEQFF
CDR3nt: TGTGCCAGCAGCCTCCGGCCCCAGGGGACCTACAATGAGCAGTTCTTC

j_gene: TRBJ2-7
v_gene: TRBV15
len: 17
abundance: once
d_gene: TRBD2
CDR3aa: CATSRVGLAGVSYEQYF
CDR3nt: TGTGCCACCAGCAGAGTCGGACTAGCGGGGGTCTCCTACGAGCAGTACTTC

j_gene: TRBJ2-7
v_gene: TRBV6-1
len: 12
abundance: .
d_gene: .
CDR3aa: CASSFGVGEQYF
CDR3nt: TGTGCCAGCAGTTTCGGGGTAGGGGAGCAGTACTTC

j_gene: TRBJ2-7
v_gene: TRBV25-1
len: 14
abundance: .
d_gene: .
CDR3aa: CASSDTGTSYEQYF
CDR3nt: TGTGCCAGCAGTGATACAGGGACCTCCTACGAGCAGTACTTC

j_gene: TRBJ2-7
v_gene: TRBV5-4
len: 16
abundance: .
d_gene: TRBD1
CDR3aa: CASSSGGDRGLEEQYF
CDR3nt: TGTGCCAGCAGCTCCGGAGGAGACAGGGGCCTTGAGGAGCAGTACTTC

j_gene: TRBJ1-3
v_gene: TRBV10-3
len: 13
abundance: .
d_gene: .
CDR3aa: CAITRASGNTIYF
CDR3nt: TGTGCCATCACCAGGGCCTCTGGAAACACCATATATTTT

j_gene: TRBJ2-7
v_gene: TRBV5-8
len: 13
abundance: .
d_gene: .
CDR3aa: CASGPFSGYEQYF
CDR3nt: TGTGCCAGCGGCCCCTTTAGTGGCTACGAGCAGTACTTC

j_gene: TRBJ2-7
v_gene: TRBV10-2
len: 15
abundance: once
d_gene: TRBD2
CDR3aa: CASRLAGAPIYEQYF
CDR3nt: TGCGCCAGCAGACTAGCGGGAGCCCCCATCTACGAGCAGTACTTC

j_gene: TRBJ2-3
v_gene: TRBV27
len: 15
abundance: few
d_gene: TRBD2
CDR3aa: CASTLSGVSTDTQYF
CDR3nt: TGTGCCAGCACCCTTAGCGGGGTTAGCACAGATACGCAGTATTTT

j_gene: TRBJ2-7
v_gene: TRBV6-1
len: 16
abundance: few
d_gene: TRBD2
CDR3aa: CASSDQERELRYEQYF
CDR3nt: TGTGCCAGCAGTGACCAGGAGCGGGAGCTAAGGTACGAGCAGTACTTC

j_gene: TRBJ2-1
v_gene: TRBV5-1
len: 17
abundance: once
d_gene: TRBD1
CDR3aa: CASSLGLGTGVNNEQFF
CDR3nt: TGCGCCAGCAGCTTGGGTCTAGGGACAGGGGTAAACAATGAGCAGTTCTTC

j_gene: TRBJ2-7
v_gene: TRBV18
len: 16
abundance: .
d_gene: .
CDR3aa: CASSPPGSRTLDEQYF
CDR3nt: TGTGCCAGCTCACCACCTGGCTCCAGAACCCTCGACGAGCAGTACTTC

j_gene: TRBJ1-2
v_gene: TRBV4-2
len: 14
abundance: .
d_gene: .
CDR3aa: CASSQDGELDGYTF
CDR3nt: TGTGCCAGCAGCCAAGATGGGGAGCTAGATGGCTACACCTTC

j_gene: TRBJ1-1
v_gene: TRBV28
len: 16
abundance: once
d_gene: .
CDR3aa: CASSGGGQNMNTEAFF
CDR3nt: TGTGCCAGCAGTGGGGGGGGACAAAACATGAACACTGAAGCTTTCTTT

j_gene: TRBJ1-5
v_gene: TRBV6-5
len: 12
abundance: .
d_gene: .
CDR3aa: CASSQPSQPQHF
CDR3nt: TGTGCCAGCTCGCAGCCTAGTCAGCCCCAGCATTTT

j_gene: TRBJ1-4
v_gene: TRBV6-5
len: 14
abundance: once
d_gene: .
CDR3aa: CASSYKAGLPLRFF
CDR3nt: TGTGCCAGCAGTTACAAGGCAGGGCTCCCTCTCCGGTTTTTT

j_gene: TRBJ1-5
v_gene: TRBV10-3
len: 13
abundance: once
d_gene: TRBD1
CDR3aa: CAIRDRADQPQHF
CDR3nt: TGTGCCATCAGGGACAGGGCTGATCAGCCCCAGCATTTT

j_gene: TRBJ1-5
v_gene: TRBV5-4
len: 13
abundance: .
d_gene: .
CDR3aa: CASSLFGNQPQHF
CDR3nt: TGTGCCAGCAGCTTGTTCGGCAATCAGCCCCAGCATTTT

j_gene: TRBJ2-7
v_gene: TRBV18
len: 15
abundance: .
d_gene: .
CDR3aa: CASSPSNSRSYEQYF
CDR3nt: TGTGCCAGCTCACCGAGCAACAGCCGCTCCTACGAGCAGTACTTC

j_gene: TRBJ1-3
v_gene: TRBV5-6
len: 16
abundance: few
d_gene: .
CDR3aa: CASSYRAPRSGNTIYF
CDR3nt: TGTGCCAGCAGCTACAGGGCCCCTCGCTCTGGAAACACCATATATTTT

j_gene: TRBJ2-7
v_gene: TRBV4-1
len: 15
abundance: .
d_gene: TRBD2
CDR3aa: CASSQDHGRQYEQYF
CDR3nt: TGCGCCAGCAGCCAGGATCACGGGAGGCAATACGAGCAGTACTTC

j_gene: TRBJ1-5
v_gene: TRBV5-8
len: 13
abundance: .
d_gene: TRBD1
CDR3aa: CASSSTGVQPQHF
CDR3nt: TGTGCCAGCAGTTCGACAGGGGTACAGCCCCAGCATTTT

j_gene: TRBJ1-5
v_gene: TRBV15
len: 16
abundance: .
d_gene: .
CDR3aa: CATSRVVGGENQPQHF
CDR3nt: TGTGCCACCAGCAGGGTAGTGGGGGGGGAAAATCAGCCCCAGCATTTT

j_gene: TRBJ2-1
v_gene: TRBV10-3
len: 13
abundance: .
d_gene: TRBD1
CDR3aa: CAINGQGSNEQFF
CDR3nt: TGTGCCATCAACGGACAGGGCTCCAATGAGCAGTTCTTC

j_gene: TRBJ1-5
v_gene: TRBV6-5
len: 15
abundance: .
d_gene: TRBD1
CDR3aa: CASRKTQGSNQPQHF
CDR3nt: TGTGCCAGCAGGAAAACACAGGGGAGCAATCAGCCCCAGCATTTT

j_gene: TRBJ1-1
v_gene: TRBV2
len: 13
abundance: .
d_gene: .
CDR3aa: CATVLGENTEAFF
CDR3nt: TGTGCCACAGTTCTCGGGGAGAACACTGAAGCTTTCTTT

j_gene: TRBJ2-1
v_gene: TRBV19
len: 18
abundance: .
d_gene: TRBD2
CDR3aa: CASSIVRLAGANNQRQFF
CDR3nt: TGTGCCAGTAGTATAGTTCGGCTAGCGGGGGCCAACAATCAACGGCAGTTCTTC

j_gene: TRBJ1-2
v_gene: TRBV6-5
len: 15
abundance: .
d_gene: TRBD1
CDR3aa: CASRWDRGRSYGYTF
CDR3nt: TGTGCCAGCAGATGGGACAGGGGGAGATCCTATGGCTACACCTTC

j_gene: TRBJ2-1
v_gene: TRBV6-1
len: 14
abundance: .
d_gene: .
CDR3aa: CASSLGGVRNEQFF
CDR3nt: TGTGCCAGCAGTCTCGGAGGGGTAAGGAATGAGCAGTTCTTC

j_gene: TRBJ1-3
v_gene: TRBV28
len: 14
abundance: .
d_gene: .
CDR3aa: CASREAISGNTIYF
CDR3nt: TGTGCCAGCAGGGAGGCAATCTCTGGAAACACCATATATTTT

j_gene: TRBJ1-1
v_gene: TRBV27
len: 14
abundance: .
d_gene: TRBD1
CDR3aa: CASSNRDRRTEAFF
CDR3nt: TGTGCCAGCAGTAACCGGGACAGAAGAACTGAAGCTTTCTTT

j_gene: TRBJ2-2
v_gene: TRBV19
len: 15
abundance: .
d_gene: TRBD2
CDR3aa: CASRRTRVNTGELFF
CDR3nt: TGTGCCAGTAGGAGGACTAGGGTAAACACCGGGGAGCTGTTTTTT

j_gene: TRBJ2-7
v_gene: TRBV19
len: 14
abundance: .
d_gene: TRBD1
CDR3aa: CASRVTGSSYEQYF
CDR3nt: TGTGCCAGTAGGGTGACAGGGAGCTCCTACGAGCAGTACTTC

j_gene: TRBJ1-4
v_gene: TRBV5-1
len: 14
abundance: .
d_gene: .
CDR3aa: CASSLGGAGEKLFF
CDR3nt: TGCGCCAGCAGCTTGGGAGGGGCTGGGGAAAAACTGTTTTTT